The 27 T cell receptor beta chains presented below share a single source sample, sequenced in a study of cytomegalovirus exposure and HLA in healthy donors. The primer mix had 60 Vbeta and 13 Jbeta primers. Only in-frame clones appear in the TCRdb table, and some are missing; sequencing was by immunoSEQ multiplex PCR. The sample has some 57,000 clones; approximately 70% are singletons. Sample: PBMCs. The receptors derive from a woman aged 55 to 70 in good health and CMV-seropositive.

The chain joins TRBV19 to TRBJ2-5, with D perhaps TRBD2 (6 bases). Germline CDR1 is LNHDA and CDR2 is SQIVND (reference sequence). V was cut by 6 bases and J by 5 bases, with 16 bases left in between. This CDR3 is 14 amino acids long. CDR3 bases: TGTGCCAGTAGGGCAGGGACTCTAATGGAGACCCAGTACTTC. Its protein product is CASRAGTLMETQYF.

The genes are TRBV19 and TRBJ1-5, with TRBD1 matching 8 bases. Germline trimming cut 5 bases from V and 3 bases from J; bases unmatched to any gene: 9. CDR1 and CDR2 (germline): LNHDA, SQIVND (reference sequence). CDR3 size: 16 residues. CDR3 in amino acids: CASSSQTGANNQPQHF. CDR3 DNA: TGTGCCAGTAGTTCTCAGACAGGGGCGAACAATCAGCCCCAGCATTTT.

This clone turned up a few times. The chain employs TRBV9 and TRBJ2-1; TRBD1 matches at 8 bases. J gave up 6 bases and V 3 bases, and 8 bases lay outside the gene matches. From germline, CDR1 is SGDLS and CDR2 YYNGEE. The CDR3 runs to 15 residues. The CDR3 loop is CASSARTGLGNEQFF. The CDR3 bases are TGTGCCAGCAGCGCCCGGACAGGGTTGGGCAATGAGCAGTTCTTC.

This clone was observed a few times. The J gene is TRBJ1-5, the V gene TRBV5-7; D may be TRBD1 (6 bases). TRBV5-7 is assigned to the ORF class and has an uncertain function. V was pared by 3 bases and J by 1 base, with 20 bases between. The CDR3 sequence is 18 residues long. CDR3 DNA: TGTGCCAGCAGCTCGGACAGAGACCTAGGAATAAGCAATCAGCCCCAGCATTTT. This encodes CASSSDRDLGISNQPQHF.

The V and J genes are TRBV6-1 and TRBJ1-6, with D perhaps TRBD1 (6 bases). This CDR3 contains 13 residues. With 2 bases removed from V and 10 bases from J, the gap between germline ends came to 9 bases. Germline CDR1 is MNHNS and CDR2 is SASEGT. The CDR3 reads CASSEIGGSPLHF. Here the CDR3 DNA reads TGTGCCAGCAGTGAAATAGGGGGATCACCCCTCCACTTT.

This chain joins TRBV6-1 and TRBJ1-5, with 7 bases that match TRBD1. Germline V gives CDR1 MNHNS, CDR2 SASEGT. The ends lost 0 bases at V and 5 bases at J; junction bases unmatched: 1. The CDR3 loop spans 14 amino acids. The CDR3 DNA reads as TGTGCCAGCAGTGAAGCGGGACAGCATCAGCCCCAGCATTTT. Translation gives CASSEAGQHQPQHF.

J is TRBJ2-7 and V is TRBV7-2; possible D gene TRBD2, 5 bases. CDR1 is SGHTA, CDR2 FQGNSA, per germline. Trimming took 3 bases from V and 0 from J, leaving 6 bases between them. The CDR3 extends over 13 amino acids. DNA for the CDR3: TGTGCCAGCAGCTTCCGGGGCTCCTACGAGCAGTACTTC. The encoded protein is CASSFRGSYEQYF.

The chain employs TRBV10-3 and TRBJ1-3, with 9 nucleotides matching TRBD1. Unmatched junction bases numbered 13, after V lost 2 bases and J lost 2 bases. The CDR3 totals 19 residues. Germline V CDR1 and CDR2: ENHRY, SYGVKD. CDR3 coding DNA: TGTGCCATCAGTGAGGCTAGGGACAGGGTAAATACGCCTGGAAACACCATATATTTT. Its protein is CAISEARDRVNTPGNTIYF.

This clone showed up just once. This chain links TRBV5-6 with TRBJ1-5, with D tentatively TRBD1 (6 bases). CDR3 length: 15 residues. Germline loops: CDR1 SGHDT, CDR2 YYEEEE. Trimming removed 4 bases at V and 0 bases at J, with 11 bases between. CDR3 DNA sequence: TGTGCCAGCAGCGTGACAGGTTATAGCAATCAGCCCCAGCATTTT. It specifies CASSVTGYSNQPQHF.

J is TRBJ1-3 and V is TRBV6-5, with 8 bases matching TRBD1. Germline-derived CDR1 and CDR2 are MNHEY and SVGAGI. The CDR3 spans 15 residues. V was pared by 8 bases and J by 0 bases, with 6 bases of the junction left unmatched. CDR3 amino acids: CASGTGFYSGNTIYF. DNA for the CDR3: TGTGCCAGCGGGACAGGTTTTTACTCTGGAAACACCATATATTTT.

The chain carries TRBV11-3 and TRBJ2-7; 10 nucleotides agree with TRBD2. The V gene's germline CDR1 is SGHNT and CDR2 YENEEA. This CDR3 has 16 amino acids. The V segment lost 1 base and the J segment 3 bases; nucleotides outside the gene matches: 6. CDR3 DNA sequence: TGTGCCAGCAGCTTAGGTTCTAGCGGGGGAGGCTACGAGCAGTACTTC. This translates into CASSLGSSGGGYEQYF.

In DNA form, the CDR3 reads TGCGCCAGCAGCCAAGATCTCGCACAGGAGATCACAGATACGCAGTATTTT. This translates into CASSQDLAQEITDTQYF. The chain employs TRBV4-3 and TRBJ2-3, with D possibly TRBD1 on 5 matching bases. This CDR3 is built from 17 residues. The germline CDR1 and CDR2 sequences are LGHNA and YSLEER. Trimming left V 0 bases short and J 2 bases short, with 15 bases between.

In DNA form, the CDR3 reads TGTGCCAGCAGTTTAAGATTCGGGATTAGCGGGGGGGCGGTCTACGAGCAGTACTTC. Residues: CASSLRFGISGGAVYEQYF. The chain combines TRBV27 with TRBJ2-7, with 11 bases fitting TRBD2. Looked up from germline, CDR1 is MNHEY and CDR2 is SMNVEV (reference sequence). The CDR3 has 19 residues. The V and J ends lost 2 bases and 3 bases, in that order; junction bases with no gene match: 15.

The chain carries TRBV30 and TRBJ1-6, with TRBD1 as a possible D gene (6 bases). Between the trimmed V and J ends, which lost 4 bases and 5 bases, there was a span of 6 bases. The germline CDR1 and CDR2 sequences are GTSNPN and SVGIG (reference sequence). This CDR3 has 12 amino acids. Here the CDR3 DNA reads TGTGCCTGGAACAGGGATAATTCACCCCTCCACTTT. It encodes CAWNRDNSPLHF.

The chain is built from TRBV5-1 and TRBJ2-5, with 12 bases aligning to TRBD2. The DNA end favors TRBJ2-7, so the J call may be wrong. The CDR3 sequence is 16 residues long. Germline CDR1 reads SGHRS; CDR2 reads YFSETQ. CDR3 loop: CASSIRTSGVSYEQYF. The DNA of the CDR3 is TGCGCCAGCAGTATCAGGACTAGCGGGGTCAGCTACGAGCAGTACTTC.

This clone occurred a few times. J is TRBJ2-1 and V is TRBV5-1, with D unclear. Trimming removed 7 bases at V and 5 bases at J, with 10 bases between. CDR3 size: 12 residues. Germline assignment: CDR1 SGHRS and CDR2 YFSETQ. CDR3 in DNA: TGCGCCAGCGCCCTAATGAACAATGAGCAGTTCTTC. Protein product: CASALMNNEQFF.

The chain uses TRBV4-1 and TRBJ1-2; D gene ambiguous. Trimming took 3 bases from V and 4 from J, leaving 9 bases between them. Germline loops: CDR1 MGHRA, CDR2 YSYEKL. This CDR3 comprises 13 residues. DNA for the CDR3: TGCGCCAGCAGCCATCGCACCAGCTATGGCTACACCTTC. Encoded protein: CASSHRTSYGYTF.

The rearrangement uses TRBV4-3 and TRBJ2-1, with TRBD1 identical over 7 bases. This CDR3 comprises 16 residues. V dropped 1 base and J dropped 4; count of bases not matched to a gene: 7. Germline V gene lookup returns CDR1 LGHNA and CDR2 YSLEER. CDR3 amino acids: CASSQGIGTAYNEQFF. CDR3 nucleotide sequence: TGCGCCAGCAGCCAAGGTATCGGGACAGCTTACAATGAGCAGTTCTTC.

CDR3 region: CASSLSLGGGQIYNEQFF. The CDR3 DNA is TGTGCCAGTAGTCTCAGTCTCGGCGGGGGGCAAATCTACAATGAGCAGTTCTTC. This sequence joins TRBV19 and TRBJ2-1, with TRBD2 identical over 8 bases. Germline loops: CDR1 LNHDA, CDR2 SQIVND (reference sequence). V gave up 5 bases and J gave up 3 bases; unmatched junction bases: 15. The CDR3 has 18 residues.

This chain connects TRBV4-1 to TRBJ2-7; maybe TRBD2 (7 bases). Germline values: CDR1 MGHRA, CDR2 YSYEKL. CDR3 length: 17 residues. Trimming removed 3 bases from V and 1 base from J, with 19 bases in between. For the CDR3, the DNA is TGCGCCAGCAGCCAGCCCACTGTAGGGGGGGAATCCTACGAGCAGTACTTC. Its translation is CASSQPTVGGESYEQYF.

This chain links TRBV7-9 with TRBJ2-7; TRBD1 aligns across 11 bases. Germline-derived CDR1 and CDR2 are SEHNR and FQNEAQ (reference sequence). Trimming cost V 4 bases and J 2 bases; bases outside gene matches: 10. The CDR3 has 17 residues. The CDR3 DNA reads TGTGCCAGCAGCTCCGGGACAGGGGGAGGGTTTGCCTACGAGCAGTACTTC. Encoded protein: CASSSGTGGGFAYEQYF.

The chain links TRBV7-8 to TRBJ1-1; TRBD1 is a possible D gene (5 bases). Trimming left V 7 bases short and J 5 bases short, with 17 bases between. The CDR3 is 14 residues long. The germline CDR1 and CDR2 sequences are SGHVS and FQNEAQ. CDR3 sequence (DNA): TGTGCCAGCACCAAGGAGGGGTTTAGAACTGAAGCTTTCTTT. This encodes CASTKEGFRTEAFF.

The J gene is TRBJ1-2, the V gene TRBV7-2; D unclear. Looked up from germline, CDR1 is SGHTA and CDR2 is FQGNSA. Trimming cost V 4 bases and J 6 bases, with 12 bases left between them. There are 13 residues in the CDR3. The CDR3 loop is CASSSTETHGYTF. The CDR3 DNA is TGTGCCAGCAGCTCTACAGAGACCCATGGCTACACCTTC.

This sequence joins TRBV5-4 and TRBJ1-1; no reliable D call. The V end was cut by 0 bases, the J end by 3 bases, with 9 bases between. CDR3 length equals 14 residues. Germline V gene data show CDR1 as SGHNT and CDR2 as YYREEE (reference sequence). The CDR3 is CASSLESFYTEAFF. As DNA, the CDR3 is TGTGCCAGCAGCTTGGAAAGCTTTTACACTGAAGCTTTCTTT. The full variable domain, rest sourced from reference TRBV5-4 and TRBJ1-1, is ETGVTQSPTHLIKTRGQQVTLRCSSQSGHNTVSWYQQALGQGPQFIFQYYREEENGRGNFPPRFSGLQFPNYSSELNVNALELDDSALYLCASSLESFYTEAFFGQGTRLTVV.

In the case of this clone: The junction and the germline gene differ at one end; a read error may be behind it. The rearrangement joins TRBV7-7 to TRBJ1-1; 7 bases are a match to TRBD1. The CDR3 covers 13 residues. CDR1 is SSHAT and CDR2 is FNYEAQ in the germline V gene (reference sequence). The CDR3 DNA reads TGTGCTAGCAGTTCCGACAGGGACACTGAAGCTTTCTTT. This encodes CASSSDRDTEAFF. The variable domain in full, with the rest retrieved from reference TRBV7-7 and TRBJ1-1, is GAGVSQSPRYKVTKRGQDVTLRCDPISSHATLYWYQQALGQGPEFLTYFNYEAQPDKSGLPSDRFSAERPEGSISTLTIQRTEQRDSAMYRCASSSDRDTEAFFGQGTRLTVV.

This clone was seen once. The chain uses TRBV9 and TRBJ2-3, with TRBD2 matching 7 bases. This CDR3 contains 15 residues. Germline V gene sequence: CDR1 SGDLS, CDR2 YYNGEE. With V trimmed by 4 bases and J by 2 bases, 7 bases remained unmatched. The CDR3 sequence is CASSPSGTTTDTQYF. DNA of the CDR3: TGTGCCAGCAGCCCTTCCGGGACTACCACAGATACGCAGTATTTT. The full variable domain, with the rest looked up from reference TRBV9 and TRBJ2-3, is DSGVTQTPKHLITATGQRVTLRCSPRSGDLSVYWYQQSLDQGLQFLIQYYNGEERAKGNILERFSAQQFPDLHSELNLSSLELGDSALYFCASSPSGTTTDTQYFGPGTRLTVL.

The genes are TRBV5-8 and TRBJ1-6; 9 nucleotides match TRBD1. This CDR3 is 15 amino acids long. CDR1 SGHTS and CDR2 YDEGEE come from the germline V gene. With 3 bases clipped from V and 14 bases from J, the junction kept 12 bases outside the gene matches. The CDR3 DNA sequence: TGTGCCAGCAGCTCGACAGGGGGGGTGATTAAATCCCTCCACTTT. Protein product: CASSSTGGVIKSLHF.